The subject of this entry is one T cell receptor beta chain. At least ten counts were recorded for this clonotype. Its antigen is not yet known. No quality values exist for individual bases; no much larger clone is one base distant. The sample originates from a study of T-cell reconstitution after alpha-beta-depleted transplantation in children (dated by TCRdb to about 2016). For the study in its entirety: Using TCR repertoire profiling, the study followed T-cell immune reconstitution in a quantitative way in children after TCRalphabeta/CD19-depleted allogeneic hematopoietic cell transplantation.

The treatment or condition label on this specimen signifies: allogeneic hematopoietic cell transplantation with graft depleted of TCRalphabeta T cells and CD19 B cells. TCRalphabeta/CD19-depleted allogeneic hematopoietic cell grafts were given to the transplant recipients, all of whom were children. A distance of 10 bases separates the germline ends of V and J, which lose 6 bases and 5 bases respectively. Via the germline V gene (reference sequence), CDR1 is PRHDT and CDR2 FYEKMQ. The CDR3 runs 13 amino acids, cysteine and phenylalanine included. CDR3 DNA only is kept here, 39 bases in frame from base 1. The paper's findings and limits, for the study overall: Over the following months the frequencies of hyperexpanded clones went down, and after one year T-cell counts and TCRbeta diversity were mostly credited to newly produced T cells. In some patients, high TCRbeta diversity at day 60 was attributed to recipient T cells and intrathymic progenitors that had survived conditioning. The apparently early alphabetaT-cell count recovery about two months after transplant was reportedly dependent on only several hundred rapidly expanded clones derived from non-depleted graft cells.

Libraries were built with PCR. This sample was sequenced with an Illumina HiSeq 2500. TCR library preparation used molecular barcoding, with unique molecular identifiers applied to normalize quantification of the TCRbeta repertoire. TCRdb itself trimmed the public reads at Q25 with fastp, ran MiXCR and retained productive beta chains. Every distinct CDR3 protein forms one entry, paired with its most common genes and DNA. The sample table contains under 300,000 distinct CDR3 sequences; only one count was recorded for about 9.9% of them. The ten largest clones add up to 20% to 25% of the sample. The starting material was peripheral blood, obtained 180 days after TCRalphabeta/CD19-depleted stem cell transplant. The chain uses TRBV13 and TRBJ2-2; matching of 5 bases hints at TRBD1 as the D gene. This sequence originates from a male patient aged 2-15 years who had a stem cell transplant for chronic granulomatous disease, so the T cells may come from the graft donor. The nucleotides are TGTGCCAGCAGACCTCAGGGAACCGGGGAGCTGTTTTTT. This translates into CASRPQGTGELFF.